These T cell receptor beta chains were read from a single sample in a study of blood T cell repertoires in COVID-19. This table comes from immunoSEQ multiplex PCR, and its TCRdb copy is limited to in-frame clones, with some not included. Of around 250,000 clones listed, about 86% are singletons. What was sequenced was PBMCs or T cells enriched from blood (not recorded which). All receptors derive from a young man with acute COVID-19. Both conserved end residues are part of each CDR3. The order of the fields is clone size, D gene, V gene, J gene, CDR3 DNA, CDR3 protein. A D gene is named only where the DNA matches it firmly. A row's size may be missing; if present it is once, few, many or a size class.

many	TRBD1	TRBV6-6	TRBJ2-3	TGTGCCAGCAGTCCCAACGTGGCGGGACAGGGTGGAGATACGCAGTATTTT	CASSPNVAGQGGDTQYF
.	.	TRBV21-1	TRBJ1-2	TGTGCCAGCAGCAAAGCAGACGATACTAATGGCTACACCTTC	CASSKADDTNGYTF
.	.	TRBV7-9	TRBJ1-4	TGTGCCAGCAGCTCGGTACGACAGCGGGCATGGGAAAAACTGTTTTTT	CASSSVRQRAWEKLFF
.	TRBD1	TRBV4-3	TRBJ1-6	TGCGCCAGCAGCCAGACAGGGACCGAGGTCCACTTT	CASSQTGTEVHF
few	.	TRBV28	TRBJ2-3	TGTGCCAGCAGTTTGCGGGTTCCAGATACGCAGTATTTT	CASSLRVPDTQYF
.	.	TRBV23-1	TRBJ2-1	TGCGCCAGCAGTCAACGGAGGGCGGACAGGACCTACAATGAGCAGTTCTTC	CASSQRRADRTYNEQFF
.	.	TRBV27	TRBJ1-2	TGTGCCAGCAGTTTAGTACCGGGGGGCTGGGGCTACACCTTC	CASSLVPGGWGYTF
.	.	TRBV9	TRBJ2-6	TGTGCCAGCAGCGTAGCCCTAAGCTCTGGGGCCAACGTCCTGACTTTC	CASSVALSSGANVLTF
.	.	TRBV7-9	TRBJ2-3	TGTGCCAGCAGCTCGAGCGGGAGCACAGATACGCAGTATTTT	CASSSSGSTDTQYF
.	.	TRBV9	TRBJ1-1	TGTGCCAGCAGCCCCCGCCAGATATCGAACACTGAAGCTTTCTTT	CASSPRQISNTEAFF
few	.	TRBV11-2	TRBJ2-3	TGTGCCAGCAGCTTAGGGAGACAGGCAGATACGCAGTATTTT	CASSLGRQADTQYF
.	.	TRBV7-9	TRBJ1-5	TGTGCCAGCAGCTTAAATCCCAGTCAGCCCCAGCATTTT	CASSLNPSQPQHF
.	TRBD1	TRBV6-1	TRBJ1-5	TGTGCCAGCAGTGATTCCTACAGGGGTAGCAATCAGCCCCAGCATTTT	CASSDSYRGSNQPQHF
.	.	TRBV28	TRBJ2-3	TGTGCCAGCAGAGGGGAGGGGGTAAACACAGATACGCAGTATTTT	CASRGEGVNTDTQYF
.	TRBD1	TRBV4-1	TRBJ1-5	TGCGCCAGCAGCCAAGACGGGACAGGCGGCCGGCCCCAGCATTTT	CASSQDGTGGRPQHF
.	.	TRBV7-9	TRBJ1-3	TGTGCCAGCAGCTTAGAAGCGACCTCTGGAAACACCATATATTTT	CASSLEATSGNTIYF
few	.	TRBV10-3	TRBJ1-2	TGTGCCATCTCTACCCTCTATGGCTACACCTTC	CAISTLYGYTF
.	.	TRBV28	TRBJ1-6	TGTGCCAGCAGCACCGAAAAGGGGCCGAGGTCACCCCTCCACTTT	CASSTEKGPRSPLHF
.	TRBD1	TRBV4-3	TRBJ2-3	TGCGCCAGCAGCTCAGCCAGGGGGGATACGCAGTATTTT	CASSSARGDTQYF
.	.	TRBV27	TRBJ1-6	TGTGCCAGCAGTTTTTTAAATTCACCCCTCCACTTT	CASSFLNSPLHF
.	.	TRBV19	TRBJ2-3	TGTGCCAGTAGTATAGCAAGGGGTAGCACAGATACGCAGTATTTT	CASSIARGSTDTQYF
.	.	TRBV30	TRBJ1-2	TGTGCCCGAGCCCAGAAAACTGACAGAGCTAACTATGGCTACACCTTC	CARAQKTDRANYGYTF
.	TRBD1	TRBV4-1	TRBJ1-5	TGCGCCAGCAGCCCAGGACAGGGGCTCAATCAGCCCCAGCATTTT	CASSPGQGLNQPQHF
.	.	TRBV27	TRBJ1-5	TGTGCCAGCAGTGGGGCGGGGAGCCATAGCAATCAGCCCCAGCATTTT	CASSGAGSHSNQPQHF
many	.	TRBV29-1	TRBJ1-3	TGCAGCGTTGATTCAGGAAACACCATATATTTT	CSVDSGNTIYF
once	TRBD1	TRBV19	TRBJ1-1	TGTGCCAGTAGTACCCCGGACAGGGGACTACTGAACACTGAAGCTTTCTTT	CASSTPDRGLLNTEAFF
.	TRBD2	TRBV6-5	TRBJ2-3	TGTGCCAGCAGGAGGGCGGGGGGGGCCGATACGCAGTATTTT	CASRRAGGADTQYF
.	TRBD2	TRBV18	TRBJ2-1	TGTGCCAGCTTGGCCAGCGGGAGCTCGAATGAGCAGTTCTTC	CASLASGSSNEQFF
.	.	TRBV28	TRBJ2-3	TGTGCCAGCAGTGGCTACAGGCGATCCACAGATACGCAGTATTTT	CASSGYRRSTDTQYF
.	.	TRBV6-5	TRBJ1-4	TGTGCCAGCAGTCCCGACGGGGGAGGGGGTGAAAAACTGTTTTTT	CASSPDGGGGEKLFF
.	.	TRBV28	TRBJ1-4	TGTGCCAGCAGTTCAGAAAAACCCTTGGAAAAACTGTTTTTT	CASSSEKPLEKLFF
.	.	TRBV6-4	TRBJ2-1	TGTGCCAGCAGTGACTCCCGGGACTACAATGAGCAGTTCTTC	CASSDSRDYNEQFF
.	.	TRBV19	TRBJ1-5	TGTGCCAGTAGTATCAGGCTTGCCACCACAAGCAATCAGCCCCAGCATTTT	CASSIRLATTSNQPQHF
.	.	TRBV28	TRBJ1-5	TGTGCCAGCAGTTATCTCGGTAATAATCAGCCCCAGCATTTT	CASSYLGNNQPQHF
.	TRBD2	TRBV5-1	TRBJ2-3	TGCGCCAGCAGCTTTGAGCGGGGGGGCCAAGATACGCAGTATTTT	CASSFERGGQDTQYF
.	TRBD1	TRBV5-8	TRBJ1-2	TGTGCCAGCAGTCACAGGGGGCGAGGCGGTGGCTACACCTTC	CASSHRGRGGGYTF
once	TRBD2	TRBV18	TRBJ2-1	TGTGCCAGCTCACCTCCGACTAGCGGCCTCTACAATGAGCAGTTCTTC	CASSPPTSGLYNEQFF
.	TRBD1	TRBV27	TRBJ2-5	TGTGCCAGCAGTTTATCAGGTTGGGACAGGGGCCAAGAGACCCAGTACTTC	CASSLSGWDRGQETQYF
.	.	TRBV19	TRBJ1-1	TGTGCCAGTAGTACAGGGTTACCTGAAGCTTTCTTT	CASSTGLPEAFF
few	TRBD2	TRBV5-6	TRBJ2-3	TGTGCCAGCAGCGACACGGGACTAGCGGGAGCCGATACGCAGTATTTT	CASSDTGLAGADTQYF
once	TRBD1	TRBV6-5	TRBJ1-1	TGTGCCAGCAGTCCGACAGGGCCGGGCACTGAAGCTTTCTTT	CASSPTGPGTEAFF
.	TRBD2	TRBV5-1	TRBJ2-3	TGCGCCAGCAGGACGGGACTAGCGGTTAGCACAGATACGCAGTATTTT	CASRTGLAVSTDTQYF
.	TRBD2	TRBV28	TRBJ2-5	TGTGCCAGCAGTTTATTTCGACTAGCGGGGGTAGGGGAGACCCAGTACTTC	CASSLFRLAGVGETQYF
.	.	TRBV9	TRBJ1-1	TGTGCCAGCAGCTTTGGGGACACCTTGAACACTGAAGCTTTCTTT	CASSFGDTLNTEAFF
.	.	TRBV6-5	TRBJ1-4	TGTGCCAGCAGGCCACCAGGGTACGGCGAAAAACTGTTTTTT	CASRPPGYGEKLFF
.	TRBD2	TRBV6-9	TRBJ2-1	TGTGCCAGCAGCCCAAGGACTAGCGGGGGGTTGAACTCCTACAATGAGCAGTTCTTC	CASSPRTSGGLNSYNEQFF
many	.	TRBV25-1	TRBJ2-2	TGTGCCAGCAGTGACTCGAAGGCGGGGACCGGGGAGCTGTTTTTT	CASSDSKAGTGELFF